This TCR beta chain was observed in a study of cytomegalovirus exposure and HLA in healthy donors. Study findings and constraints: Most TCR sequences showed up rarely, but some public TCRs showed up in many donors.

13 Jbeta primers and 60 Vbeta primers were used for the PCR. TCRdb's copy holds only in-frame clones and misses some; the assay was immunoSEQ multiplex PCR. The repertoire has about 160,000 clones, approximately 72% of them found once; the top ten carry under 2.5%. On this clone: Its antigen is still unknown.

The germline V gene has CDR1 KGHSH and CDR2 LQKENI. Trimming took 2 bases from V and 8 from J; bases not matched to a gene: 6. The CDR3 has 14 amino acids. Sequences were obtained from PBMCs. This TCR came from a female donor in good health and CMV-seronegative. The chain joins TRBV18 to TRBJ1-2, with 9 bases fitting TRBD1. For the CDR3, the DNA is TGTGCCAGCTCACCAAACACAGGGGGCGAGGGCTACACCTTC. This encodes CASSPNTGGEGYTF.